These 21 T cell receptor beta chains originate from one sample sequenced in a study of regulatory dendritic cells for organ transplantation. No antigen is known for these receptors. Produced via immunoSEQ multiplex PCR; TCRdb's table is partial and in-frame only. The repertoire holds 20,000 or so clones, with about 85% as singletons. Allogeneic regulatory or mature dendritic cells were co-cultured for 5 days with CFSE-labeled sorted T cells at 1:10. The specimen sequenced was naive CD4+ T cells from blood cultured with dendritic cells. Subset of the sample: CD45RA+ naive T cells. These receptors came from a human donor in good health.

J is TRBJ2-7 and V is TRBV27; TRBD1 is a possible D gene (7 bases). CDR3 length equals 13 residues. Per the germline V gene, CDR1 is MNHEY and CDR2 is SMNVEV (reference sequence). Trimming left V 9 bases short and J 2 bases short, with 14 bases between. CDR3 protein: CASSRGVTYEQYF. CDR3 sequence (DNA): TGTGCCAGTTCCAGGGGGGTTACCTACGAGCAGTACTTC.

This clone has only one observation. The CDR3 spells CASSLSSLEETQYF. For the CDR3, the DNA is TGTGCCAGCAGTTTATCGTCTCTGGAAGAGACCCAGTACTTC. V usage is TRBV28 and J usage is TRBJ2-5; D unclear. The CDR3 contains 14 residues. V lost 1 base and J 3 bases, leaving 9 bases between the germline ends. Germline CDR1 is MDHEN and CDR2 is SYDVKM. Based on the CDR3 plus reference TRBV28 and TRBJ2-5, the full variable domain is DVKVTQSSRYLVKRTGEKVFLECVQDMDHENMFWYRQDPGLGLRLIYFSYDVKMKEKGDIPEGYSVSREKKERFSLILESASTNQTSMYLCASSLSSLEETQYFGPGTRLLVL.

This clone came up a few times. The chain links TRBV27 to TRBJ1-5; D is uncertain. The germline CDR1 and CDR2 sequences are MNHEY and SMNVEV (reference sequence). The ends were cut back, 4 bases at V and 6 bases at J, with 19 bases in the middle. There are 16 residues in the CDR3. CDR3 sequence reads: CASSSTGRVQSQPQHF. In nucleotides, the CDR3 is TGTGCCAGCAGTTCCACGGGAAGGGTCCAAAGTCAGCCCCAGCATTTT.

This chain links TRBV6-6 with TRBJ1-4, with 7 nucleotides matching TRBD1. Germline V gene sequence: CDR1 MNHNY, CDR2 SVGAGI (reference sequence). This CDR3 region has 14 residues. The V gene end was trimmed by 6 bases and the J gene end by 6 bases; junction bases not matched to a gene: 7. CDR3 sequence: CASSSQGSDEKLFF. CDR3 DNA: TGTGCCAGCAGCTCACAGGGGTCGGATGAAAAACTGTTTTTT.

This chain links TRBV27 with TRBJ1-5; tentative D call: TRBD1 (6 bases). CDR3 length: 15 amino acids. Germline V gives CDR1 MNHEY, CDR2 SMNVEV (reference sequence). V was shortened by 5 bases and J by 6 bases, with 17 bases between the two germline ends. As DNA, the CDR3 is TGTGCCAGCAGTATTACAGGGAATATCGGTCAGCCCCAGCATTTT. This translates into CASSITGNIGQPQHF.

The CDR3 is CATQEPGRGGQPQHF. The CDR3 nucleotides are TGTGCCACCCAAGAACCGGGCAGGGGAGGTCAGCCCCAGCATTTT. This chain joins TRBV19 and TRBJ1-5; TRBD1 is a possible D gene (6 bases). This CDR3 comprises 15 residues. CDR1 and CDR2 (germline): LNHDA, SQIVND (reference sequence). V dropped 10 bases and J dropped 6 bases, with 22 bases sitting between them.

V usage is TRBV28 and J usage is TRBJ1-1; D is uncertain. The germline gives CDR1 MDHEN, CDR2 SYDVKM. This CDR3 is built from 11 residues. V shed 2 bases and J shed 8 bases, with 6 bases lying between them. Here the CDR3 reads CASSLSREAFF. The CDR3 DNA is TGTGCCAGCAGTTTAAGTAGGGAAGCTTTCTTT. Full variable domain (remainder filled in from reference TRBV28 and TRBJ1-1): DVKVTQSSRYLVKRTGEKVFLECVQDMDHENMFWYRQDPGLGLRLIYFSYDVKMKEKGDIPEGYSVSREKKERFSLILESASTNQTSMYLCASSLSREAFFGQGTRLTVV.

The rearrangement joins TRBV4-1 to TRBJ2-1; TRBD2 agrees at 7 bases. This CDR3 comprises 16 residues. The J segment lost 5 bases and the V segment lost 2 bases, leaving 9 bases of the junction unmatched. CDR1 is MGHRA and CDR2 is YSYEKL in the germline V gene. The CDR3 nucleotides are TGCGCCAGCAGCCAATTAGGACTAGTAATCCACAATGAGCAGTTCTTC. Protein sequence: CASSQLGLVIHNEQFF.

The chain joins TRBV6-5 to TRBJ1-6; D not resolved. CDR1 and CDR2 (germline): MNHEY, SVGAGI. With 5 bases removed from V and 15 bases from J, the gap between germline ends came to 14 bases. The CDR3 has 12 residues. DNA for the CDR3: TGTGCCAGCAGTACGACGCTAGGGCACCTCCACTTT. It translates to CASSTTLGHLHF.

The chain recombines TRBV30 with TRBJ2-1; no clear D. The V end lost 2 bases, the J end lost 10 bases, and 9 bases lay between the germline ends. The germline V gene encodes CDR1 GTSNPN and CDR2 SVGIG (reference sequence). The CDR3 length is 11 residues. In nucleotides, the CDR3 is TGTGCCTGGAGTTCCAAGGTAGAGCAGTTCTTC. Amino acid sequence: CAWSSKVEQFF.

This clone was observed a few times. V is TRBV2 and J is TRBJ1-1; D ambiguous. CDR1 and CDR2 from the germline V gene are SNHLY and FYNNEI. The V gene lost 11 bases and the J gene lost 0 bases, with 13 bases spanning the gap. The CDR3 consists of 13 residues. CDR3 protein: CAFKRRLNTEAFF. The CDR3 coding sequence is TGTGCCTTCAAAAGGCGGTTGAACACTGAAGCTTTCTTT.

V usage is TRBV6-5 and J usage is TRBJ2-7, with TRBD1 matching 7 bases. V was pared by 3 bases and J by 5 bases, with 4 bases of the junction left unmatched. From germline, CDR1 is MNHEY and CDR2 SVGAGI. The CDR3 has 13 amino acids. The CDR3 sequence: CASSYRGLDEQYF. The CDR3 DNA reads TGTGCCAGCAGTTATAGGGGGCTGGACGAGCAGTACTTC.

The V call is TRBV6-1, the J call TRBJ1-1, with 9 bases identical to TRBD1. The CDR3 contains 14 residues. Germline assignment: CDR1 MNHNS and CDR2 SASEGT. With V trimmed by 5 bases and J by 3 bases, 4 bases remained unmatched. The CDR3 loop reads CASSLTGGHTEAFF. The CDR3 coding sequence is TGTGCCAGCAGTTTAACAGGGGGCCACACTGAAGCTTTCTTT.

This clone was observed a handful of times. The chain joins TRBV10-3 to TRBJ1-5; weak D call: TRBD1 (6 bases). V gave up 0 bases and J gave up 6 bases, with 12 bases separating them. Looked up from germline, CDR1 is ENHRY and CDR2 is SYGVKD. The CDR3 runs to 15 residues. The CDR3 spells CAISESGGARQPQHF. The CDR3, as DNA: TGTGCCATCAGTGAGTCGGGGGGGGCTCGTCAGCCCCAGCATTTT.

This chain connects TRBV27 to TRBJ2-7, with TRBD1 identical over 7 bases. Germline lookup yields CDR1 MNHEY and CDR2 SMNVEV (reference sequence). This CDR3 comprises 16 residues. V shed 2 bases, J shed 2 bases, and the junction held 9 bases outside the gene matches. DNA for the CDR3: TGTGCCAGCAGTTTAGGGGCGGCAGGGGGAACCTACGAGCAGTACTTC. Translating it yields CASSLGAAGGTYEQYF.

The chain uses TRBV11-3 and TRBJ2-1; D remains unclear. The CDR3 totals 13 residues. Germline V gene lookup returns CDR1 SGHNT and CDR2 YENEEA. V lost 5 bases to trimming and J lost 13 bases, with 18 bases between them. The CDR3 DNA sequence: TGTGCCAGCAGCCCCGAAGGTCAGTTGGCCCAGTTCTTC. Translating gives CASSPEGQLAQFF.

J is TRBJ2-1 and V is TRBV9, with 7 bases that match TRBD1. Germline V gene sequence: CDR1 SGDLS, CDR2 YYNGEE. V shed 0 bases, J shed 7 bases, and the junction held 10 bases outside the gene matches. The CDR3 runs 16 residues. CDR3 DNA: TGTGCCAGCAGCGTAGGTCCGGCAGGGGGTGGGAATGAGCAGTTCTTC. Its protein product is CASSVGPAGGGNEQFF. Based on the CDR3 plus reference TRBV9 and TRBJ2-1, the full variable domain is DSGVTQTPKHLITATGQRVTLRCSPRSGDLSVYWYQQSLDQGLQFLIQYYNGEERAKGNILERFSAQQFPDLHSELNLSSLELGDSALYFCASSVGPAGGGNEQFFGPGTRLTVL.

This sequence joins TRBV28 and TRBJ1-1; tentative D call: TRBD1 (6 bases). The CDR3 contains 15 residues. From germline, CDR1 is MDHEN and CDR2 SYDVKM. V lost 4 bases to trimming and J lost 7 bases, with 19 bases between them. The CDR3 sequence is CASSSRGRQGYEAFF. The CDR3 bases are TGTGCCAGCAGTTCCAGAGGAAGGCAGGGGTATGAAGCTTTCTTT.

CDR3 sequence (DNA): TGTGCCAGCAGCTTAACGCGGGCACTGGAAGAAGCTTTCTTT. Amino acids: CASSLTRALEEAFF. The J gene is TRBJ1-1, the V gene TRBV7-2; D gene unclear. Germline V CDR1 and CDR2: SGHTA, FQGNSA. The ends were cut back, 2 bases at V and 8 bases at J, with 15 bases in the middle. There are 14 residues in the CDR3.

CDR3 region: CASSLSDRRLEQFF. CDR3 sequence (DNA): TGTGCCAGCAGCTTATCGGACAGGCGTCTTGAGCAGTTCTTC. J is TRBJ2-1 and V is TRBV7-2, with 7 positions matching TRBD1. Germline assignment: CDR1 SGHTA and CDR2 FQGNSA. V gave up 2 bases and J gave up 9 bases; unmatched junction bases: 7. This CDR3 is built from 14 residues.

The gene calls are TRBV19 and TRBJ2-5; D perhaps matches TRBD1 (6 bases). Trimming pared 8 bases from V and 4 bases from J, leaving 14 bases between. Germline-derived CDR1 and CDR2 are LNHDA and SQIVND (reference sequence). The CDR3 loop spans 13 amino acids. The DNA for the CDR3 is TGTGCCAGTGGGCAGGGGTATCGAGAGACCCAGTACTTC. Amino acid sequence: CASGQGYRETQYF.